This TCR beta chain was identified in a study of T-cell reconstitution after alpha-beta-depleted transplantation in children. Study outcomes and limitations: The origin of alpha-beta T cells about two months after transplant was reportedly several hundred expanded graft clones. Day-60 TCRbeta diversity that was high in some patients was derived from surviving recipient T cells and thymic progenitors. The authors attributed T-cell counts and diversity one year after transplant mostly to newly produced T cells.

This clonotype was observed a handful of times. Its antigen is not known. Molecular barcoding with unique molecular identifiers was used for the TCRbeta library. Using its own MiXCR run on the PCR reads, TCRdb lists one record per CDR3 protein. This sample has 300,000 to 350,000 distinct CDR3 sequences; around 25% occur once, and the top ten carry 11%. The CDR3 loop spans 16 amino acids. Trimming removed 0 bases from V and 4 bases from J; junction bases left unmatched: 4. Germline-derived CDR1 and CDR2 are SGHVS and FNYEAQ. The gene calls are TRBV7-6 and TRBJ2-5; 11 bases line up with TRBD2. The input for sequencing was PBMCs, mostly from graft donor cells, taken 180 days after TCRalphabeta/CD19-depleted stem cell transplant. This TCR was sampled from a male patient between 10 and 17 years old who had a stem cell transplant for acute lymphoblastic leukemia, so the T cells may come from the graft donor. CDR3 DNA: TGTGCCAGCAGCTTAGCGGCCGGGACTAGCGGAGAGACCCAGTACTTC. It encodes CASSLAAGTSGETQYF.